The rows below give T cell receptor beta chains drawn from one sample of a study of radiation and T cells in renal cell carcinoma. Some clones are missing from TCRdb's copy, which holds only in-frame ones; the method was immunoSEQ multiplex PCR. Among 60,000 to 80,000 clones listed, about 80% were seen once. The source was blood, collected from a patient whose treatment included radiotherapy and nephrectomy. These TCRs come from a man aged 60 to 75 with renal cell carcinoma. CDR3s include the opening cysteine and the closing phenylalanine or tryptophan. D genes are given only for firm matches. Size is stated for part of the rows, as once, few or many counts, or as a class when the clone is expanded.

cdr3_aa cdr3_nt j_call clone_size cdr3_length d_call v_call
CASSLGQVDEKLFF TGCGCCAGCAGCTTGGGTCAGGTGGATGAAAAACTGTTTTTT TRBJ1-4 once 14 - TRBV5-1
CASTRVEGSVNTEAFF TGTGCCAGTACCAGAGTAGAGGGGAGTGTGAACACTGAAGCTTTCTTT TRBJ1-1 - 16 - TRBV19
CSVTVGLEQFF TGCAGCGTAACCGTCGGGTTGGAGCAGTTCTTC TRBJ2-1 - 11 - TRBV29-1
CASSIPGQASREEQFF TGTGCCAGTAGTATACCAGGACAGGCTTCTCGGGAAGAGCAGTTCTTC TRBJ2-1 - 16 TRBD1 TRBV19
CASSYSINGYTF TGTGCCAGCAGTTACTCCATCAATGGCTACACCTTC TRBJ1-2 - 12 - TRBV6-5
CASRARGPGEQYF TGTGCCAGCAGGGCTAGGGGGCCCGGTGAGCAGTACTTC TRBJ2-7 - 13 TRBD1 TRBV6-5
CASTLRSGENIQYF TGCGCCAGCACTCTACGTTCAGGCGAAAACATTCAGTACTTC TRBJ2-4 - 14 - TRBV23-1
CASSRDLAHEQYF TGTGCCAGCAGCCGGGACCTGGCCCACGAGCAGTACTTC TRBJ2-7 - 13 - TRBV7-9
CASQAANYGYTF TGTGCCAGCCAGGCGGCTAACTATGGCTACACCTTC TRBJ1-2 - 12 - TRBV28
CASSLVGNPNYGYTF TGCGCCAGCAGCTTGGTGGGGAACCCTAACTATGGCTACACCTTC TRBJ1-2 - 15 - TRBV5-1
CASHRGGGVGTDTQYF TGTGCCAGCCACCGAGGGGGGGGAGTGGGCACAGATACGCAGTATTTT TRBJ2-3 - 16 - TRBV27
CASSMTVTYEQYF TGTGCCAGCAGTATGACGGTAACCTACGAGCAGTACTTC TRBJ2-7 - 13 - TRBV6-1
CASRVTGGTEAFF TGCGCCAGCAGAGTGACAGGGGGCACTGAAGCTTTCTTT TRBJ1-1 - 13 TRBD1 TRBV10-1
CASSYVSWGRTDTQYF TGTGCCAGCAGTTACGTATCCTGGGGCCGCACAGATACGCAGTATTTT TRBJ2-3 - 16 - TRBV6-6
CASSLGQGWVSQETQYF TGTGCCAGCAGCTTAGGACAGGGTTGGGTTTCTCAAGAGACCCAGTACTTC TRBJ2-5 - 17 TRBD1 TRBV11-3
CASSKNLGDTIYF TGTGCCAGCAGTAAGAACTTGGGAGACACCATATATTTT TRBJ1-3 - 13 - TRBV2
CASSGQGTSRRNEQFF TGTGCCAGCAGCGGACAGGGGACTAGCCGGAGGAATGAGCAGTTCTTC TRBJ2-1 - 16 - TRBV9
CASSVGGTGLAYEQYF TGTGCCAGCAGCGTAGGAGGTACGGGACTAGCGTACGAGCAGTACTTC TRBJ2-7 many 16 TRBD2 TRBV9
CASSSRAGAKSDTQYF TGTGCCAGCAGCTCGAGGGCCGGGGCGAAGTCAGATACGCAGTATTTT TRBJ2-3 - 16 - TRBV7-9
CSVEGPLARRIYNEQFF TGCAGCGTTGAAGGCCCATTAGCGCGACGTATCTACAATGAGCAGTTCTTC TRBJ2-1 once 17 - TRBV29-1
CASSKGTSERSGYTF TGTGCCAGCAGTAAAGGGACCTCGGAGCGTTCTGGCTACACCTTC TRBJ1-2 - 15 - TRBV6-5
CASTQPTTVYNEKLFF TGTGCCAGCACTCAACCAACGACAGTCTATAATGAAAAACTGTTTTTT TRBJ1-4 - 16 - TRBV28
CASTWTEGGEQFF TGTGCCAGCACCTGGACAGAGGGAGGCGAGCAGTTCTTC TRBJ2-1 - 13 - TRBV9
CASSLVAPGEQYF TGTGCCAGCAGCTTAGTGGCCCCGGGGGAGCAGTACTTC TRBJ2-7 once 13 - TRBV7-2
CATSRGETSTDTQYF TGTGCCACCAGCAGAGGCGAAACTAGCACAGATACGCAGTATTTT TRBJ2-3 - 15 - TRBV15
CAIKRTSGFNEQFF TGTGCCATCAAGCGGACTAGCGGATTCAATGAGCAGTTCTTC TRBJ2-1 - 14 TRBD2 TRBV10-3